This entry concerns a single T cell receptor beta chain. Per germline, CDR1 SGDLS and CDR2 YYNGEE. The V and J ends lost 3 bases and 6 bases respectively, with 10 bases between them. This CDR3 comprises 13 residues. A sample-barcoded 5' primer and a J-beta primer mix were used in a second PCR of about 6 to 11 cycles. Researchers report that a template-switch adaptor with 12 random nucleotides tagged each cDNA molecule. Each CDR3 protein is one row after TCRdb ran MiXCR on the 5' RACE reads. Of roughly 800,000 distinct CDR3 sequences listed, 55% to 75% are singletons. The data derive from a study of blood T cells in healthy people across ages.

Sequencing used blood. This TCR was sampled from a man aged 30 to 39 in good health. V and J are TRBV9 and TRBJ1-5, with D uncertain. CDR3 region: CASSAWEGQPQHF. The DNA for the CDR3 is TGTGCCAGCAGCGCGTGGGAGGGTCAGCCCCAGCATTTT.